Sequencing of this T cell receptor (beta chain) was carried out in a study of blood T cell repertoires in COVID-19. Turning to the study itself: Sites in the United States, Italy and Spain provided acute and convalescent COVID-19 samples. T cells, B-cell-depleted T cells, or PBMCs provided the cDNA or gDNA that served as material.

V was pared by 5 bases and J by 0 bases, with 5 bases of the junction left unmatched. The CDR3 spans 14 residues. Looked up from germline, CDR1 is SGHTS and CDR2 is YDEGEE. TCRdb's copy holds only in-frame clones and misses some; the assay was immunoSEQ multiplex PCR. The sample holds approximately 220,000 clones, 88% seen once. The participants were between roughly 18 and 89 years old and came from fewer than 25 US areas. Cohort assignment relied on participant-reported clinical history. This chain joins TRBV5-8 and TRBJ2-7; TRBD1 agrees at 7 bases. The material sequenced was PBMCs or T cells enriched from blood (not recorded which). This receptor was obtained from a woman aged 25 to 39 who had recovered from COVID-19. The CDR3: CASSKRQGSYEQYF. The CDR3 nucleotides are TGTGCCAGCAGTAAAAGACAGGGCTCCTACGAGCAGTACTTC.